The 14 T cell receptor beta chains listed next were all sequenced from one sample in a study of blood T cell repertoires in COVID-19. The data were produced by immunoSEQ multiplex PCR, yet TCRdb's version contains in-frame clones alone and is incomplete. The repertoire holds fewer than 250,000 clones, with around 86% as singletons. The material sequenced was peripheral blood. The receptor set was obtained from a man in his fifties with COVID-19, enrolled during active disease.

J is TRBJ2-5 and V is TRBV29-1; 11 bases line up with TRBD2. After removal of 4 bases from V and 3 bases from J, the junction contained 4 bases not matched to a gene. Germline assignment: CDR1 SQVTM and CDR2 ANQGSEA. This CDR3 region has 14 residues. CDR3 nucleotides: TGCAGCGTTGTGACTAGCGGGGCAGAAGAGACCCAGTACTTC. This encodes CSVVTSGAEETQYF.

The chain links TRBV9 to TRBJ1-6; D is possibly TRBD1 (5 bases). The CDR3 has 14 residues. Germline CDR1 and CDR2: SGDLS and YYNGEE. V gave up 0 bases and J gave up 5 bases, with 6 bases separating them. CDR3 nucleotides: TGTGCCAGCAGCGTAGCAGGGAATAATTCACCCCTCCACTTT. This encodes CASSVAGNNSPLHF.

The chain uses TRBV7-9 and TRBJ1-5, with 7 bases identical to TRBD1. V was pared by 1 base and J by 3 bases, with 3 bases of the junction left unmatched. The CDR3 has 15 residues. Germline-derived CDR1 and CDR2 are SEHNR and FQNEAQ (reference sequence). CDR3 in DNA: TGTGCCAGCAGCTTAGAAGGGGGCCACAATCAGCCCCAGCATTTT. Encoded protein: CASSLEGGHNQPQHF.

V usage is TRBV5-4 and J usage is TRBJ2-1; D may be TRBD1 (7 bases). Germline V gene data show CDR1 as SGHNT and CDR2 as YYREEE (reference sequence). The CDR3 extends over 14 amino acids. With 2 bases removed from V and 7 bases from J, the gap between germline ends came to 13 bases. Here the CDR3 DNA reads TGTGCCAGCAGCTTCCAGGGGGGCTCTAATGAGCAGTTCTTC. Its translation: CASSFQGGSNEQFF. The whole variable domain, remainder taken from reference TRBV5-4 and TRBJ2-1, is ETGVTQSPTHLIKTRGQQVTLRCSSQSGHNTVSWYQQALGQGPQFIFQYYREEENGRGNFPPRFSGLQFPNYSSELNVNALELDDSALYLCASSFQGGSNEQFFGPGTRLTVL.

This clone appeared a single time. The chain carries TRBV5-1 and TRBJ2-1, with TRBD1 matching 10 bases. The CDR3 is made up of 19 amino acids. J gave up 6 bases and V 5 bases, and 20 bases lay outside the gene matches. From germline, CDR1 is SGHRS and CDR2 YFSETQ. As DNA, the CDR3 is TGCGCCAGCAGATACGACAGGGGGCGCTTCTATCCTGGGGGCAATGAGCAGTTCTTC. It translates to CASRYDRGRFYPGGNEQFF.

The chain's CDR3 is CASSQTASGRASNEQFF. The CDR3, as DNA: TGTGCCAGCAGCCAGACCGCTAGCGGGAGGGCCAGTAATGAGCAGTTCTTC. The chain is built from TRBV3-1 (or the pseudogene TRBV3-2) and TRBJ2-1; 12 bases match TRBD2. Trimming removed 3 bases from V and 7 bases from J; junction bases left unmatched: 10. This CDR3 region has 17 residues. Germline assignment: CDR1 LGHDT and CDR2 YNNKEL (reference sequence).

CDR3 sequence: CASSPGQTYGYTF. CDR3 DNA sequence: TGCGCCAGCAGCCCGGGACAGACCTATGGCTACACCTTC. The chain recombines TRBV5-1 with TRBJ1-2; 7 nucleotides line up with TRBD1. V gave up 4 bases and J gave up 4 bases; unmatched junction bases: 4. Germline V gene sequence: CDR1 SGHRS, CDR2 YFSETQ. The length of the CDR3 is 13 residues.

The chain employs TRBV27 and TRBJ2-6; a possible D gene is TRBD1 (6 bases). Between the trimmed V and J ends, which lost 5 bases and 0 bases, there was a span of 11 bases. Germline CDR1 MNHEY, CDR2 SMNVEV (reference sequence). This CDR3 has 16 residues. For the CDR3, the DNA is TGTGCCAGCAGTGGAACAGGGACCTCTGGGGCCAACGTCCTGACTTTC. Encoded protein: CASSGTGTSGANVLTF.

V gene TRBV6-5 combines with J gene TRBJ1-1, with D tentatively TRBD1 (6 bases). V dropped 3 bases and J dropped 3 bases, with 8 bases sitting between them. Germline V CDR1 and CDR2: MNHEY, SVGAGI. CDR3 length: 13 residues. CDR3 region: CASSYNRDTEAFF. The CDR3 DNA is TGTGCCAGCAGTTATAACAGGGACACTGAAGCTTTCTTT.

This clone was seen once. The rearrangement links TRBV6-4 to TRBJ2-7, with D uncertain. V was cut by 6 bases and J by 6 bases, with 9 bases left in between. This CDR3 has 11 amino acids. From germline, CDR1 is MRHNA and CDR2 SNTAGT. The CDR3 DNA reads TGTGCCAGCAGCCTCCCCTGCGAGCAGTACTTC. Translated: CASSLPCEQYF.

In DNA, the CDR3 is TGTGCCAGCAGCCCTGGGACAGGGAACACCGGGGAGCTGTTTTTT. It yields the protein CASSPGTGNTGELFF. The rearrangement joins TRBV5-4 to TRBJ2-2; TRBD1 agrees at 8 bases. Germline V gives CDR1 SGHNT, CDR2 YYREEE (reference sequence). V trimming: 4 bases; J trimming: 1 base; junction bases outside the gene matches: 3. The CDR3 has 15 residues. Using reference TRBV5-4 and TRBJ2-2 for the parts outside the CDR3, the full variable domain is ETGVTQSPTHLIKTRGQQVTLRCSSQSGHNTVSWYQQALGQGPQFIFQYYREEENGRGNFPPRFSGLQFPNYSSELNVNALELDDSALYLCASSPGTGNTGELFFGEGSRLTVL.

V is TRBV19 and J is TRBJ2-5; TRBD1 is a possible D gene (6 bases). The CDR3 spans 14 residues. CDR1 and CDR2 (germline): LNHDA, SQIVND (reference sequence). V was clipped by 3 bases and J by 5 bases, with 13 bases between them. CDR3 in DNA: TGTGCCAGTAGTATCACAGGGTGGGTGGAGACCCAGTACTTC. It is translated as CASSITGWVETQYF.

The chain is built from TRBV24-1 and TRBJ2-2; possibly TRBD2 for D (6 bases). With 7 bases removed from V and 6 bases from J, the gap between germline ends came to 14 bases. CDR3 length: 14 residues. CDR1 KGHDR and CDR2 SFDVKD come from the germline V gene. The CDR3 DNA is TGTGCCACCAGAGCCGGAGGGGTACCCGGGGAGCTGTTTTTT. Its translation is CATRAGGVPGELFF.

DNA for the CDR3: TGCGCCAGCAGTGGGTCGGGCTGTTACGGCACTGAAGCTTTCTTT. Protein sequence: CASSGSGCYGTEAFF. This chain links TRBV10-1 with TRBJ1-1; D call uncertain. Germline-derived CDR1 and CDR2 are WNHNN and SYGVQD (reference sequence). V was cut by 4 bases and J by 4 bases, with 16 bases left in between. The CDR3 is 15 amino acids.